Shown below are 8 T cell receptor beta chains from a single sample sequenced in a study of blood T cell repertoires in COVID-19. Sequenced by immunoSEQ multiplex PCR; TCRdb stores in-frame clones only, minus some. The sample comprises about 210,000 clones, around 80% of which are singletons, and roughly 12% rests with the top ten. Sequenced: peripheral blood. The receptors derive from a woman aged 40 to 50 with acute or convalescent COVID-19.

The chain couples TRBV10-3 to TRBJ1-2; TRBD1 matches at 7 bases. V dropped 3 bases and J dropped 6; count of bases not matched to a gene: 4. The CDR3 loop spans 13 amino acids. The germline V gene encodes CDR1 ENHRY and CDR2 SYGVKD. The chain's CDR3 is CAISDRGYNGYTF. The DNA for the CDR3 is TGTGCCATCAGTGACAGGGGGTACAATGGCTACACCTTC.

The CDR3 is CASSPPLGRDRAFLTWNGYTF. The CDR3 coding sequence is TGTGCCAGCAGCCCCCCATTGGGTCGGGACAGGGCTTTTTTGACTTGGAATGGCTACACCTTC. This chain uses TRBV3-1 (or the pseudogene TRBV3-2) with TRBJ1-2, with 9 bases aligning to TRBD1. The CDR3 loop spans 21 amino acids. With V trimmed by 4 bases and J by 6 bases, 27 bases remained unmatched. Germline assignment: CDR1 LGHDT and CDR2 YNNKEL (reference sequence).

The chain uses TRBV4-2 and TRBJ2-1, with 12 bases matching TRBD2. There are 15 residues in the CDR3. Germline assignment: CDR1 LGHNA and CDR2 YNFKEQ. Trimming cost V 0 bases and J 10 bases; bases outside gene matches: 4. The CDR3 DNA sequence: TGTGCCAGCAGCCAAGATCTAACTAGCGGGGGGGAGCAGTTCTTC. It is translated as CASSQDLTSGGEQFF.

V is TRBV4-2 and J is TRBJ2-7; 8 nucleotides line up with TRBD2. Germline V gives CDR1 LGHNA, CDR2 YNFKEQ. Trimming removed 0 bases from V and 6 bases from J; junction bases left unmatched: 10. This CDR3 region has 16 residues. The CDR3 here is CASSQEDTGGPSEQYF. CDR3 in DNA: TGTGCCAGCAGCCAAGAGGACACGGGGGGGCCGAGCGAGCAGTACTTC.

The genes are TRBV7-9 and TRBJ2-7, with a tentative D call TRBD2 (6 bases). The CDR3 extends over 17 amino acids. CDR1 and CDR2 (germline): SEHNR, FQNEAQ (reference sequence). V shed 4 bases and J shed 0 bases, with 19 bases lying between them. CDR3 residues: CASSYISGTGRSYEQYF. The CDR3 DNA reads as TGTGCCAGCAGCTATATATCCGGGACTGGCCGCTCCTACGAGCAGTACTTC.

V usage is TRBV5-6 and J usage is TRBJ2-6; D is unresolved. The CDR3 totals 13 residues. V lost 10 bases and J lost 2, with 10 bases in between. The germline V gene encodes CDR1 SGHDT and CDR2 YYEEEE. CDR3 sequence (DNA): TGTGCCTGCCAAAAGCCTGGGGCCAACGTCCTGACTTTC. It encodes CACQKPGANVLTF.

J is TRBJ1-5 and V is TRBV19; a possible D gene is TRBD1 (5 bases). V gave up 5 bases and J gave up 0 bases, with 14 bases separating them. This CDR3 spans 16 amino acids. CDR1 is LNHDA, CDR2 SQIVND, per germline (reference sequence). The CDR3 region is CASSPRTKYSNQPQHF. Written as DNA, the CDR3 is TGTGCCAGTAGTCCTCGGACAAAATATAGCAATCAGCCCCAGCATTTT.

In this sample, this clone turned up a few times. Other DNA sequences in this sample translate to the same CDR3. This CDR3 is CASSSGTGREKLFF. The CDR3 nucleotides read TGTGCCAGCAGTTCCGGGACAGGGCGTGAAAAACTGTTTTTT. V is TRBV2 and J is TRBJ1-4; 9 nucleotides match TRBD1. Losses at the gene ends were 5 bases for V and 7 bases for J; bases not matched to a gene: 5. CDR1 is SNHLY and CDR2 is FYNNEI in the germline V gene. CDR3 length equals 14 residues.